What follows are 26 T cell receptor beta chains derived from one specimen sequenced in a study of blood T cells in healthy people across ages. It was with a sample-barcoded 5' primer and a J-beta primer mix that a second PCR of roughly 6 to 11 cycles was run. TCRdb fed the 5' RACE reads into MiXCR, producing one record per CDR3 protein. The data show approximately 790,000 distinct CDR3 sequences, with under 80% seen just once and about a quarter held by the top ten. The sample comprised blood. These receptors were taken from a man younger than 45 in good health.

There are a few counts of this clonotype. This rearrangement joins TRBV12-3 or TRBV12-4 to TRBJ1-1; D call uncertain. Trimming shortened V by 7 bases and J by 4 bases, and 10 bases separated the two germline ends. This CDR3 is built from 12 residues. The CDR3 reads CASIEGITEAFF. CDR3 in DNA: TGTGCCAGCATCGAAGGGATCACTGAAGCTTTCTTT.

The chain couples TRBV6-1 to TRBJ2-7; D is perhaps TRBD1 or TRBD2 (6 bases each). The length of the CDR3 is 14 residues. CDR1 and CDR2 from the germline V gene are MNHNS and SASEGT. The V end was cut by 0 bases, the J end by 6 bases, with 12 bases between. CDR3 protein: CASSEAWSGAEQYF. The CDR3 DNA reads as TGTGCCAGCAGTGAAGCATGGTCGGGGGCCGAGCAGTACTTC.

The V call is TRBV5-1, the J call TRBJ2-3; 7 nucleotides line up with TRBD2. The ends lost 0 bases at V and 0 bases at J; junction bases unmatched: 7. CDR1 and CDR2 from the germline V gene are SGHRS and YFSETQ. This CDR3 spans 17 amino acids. The CDR3 region has the DNA TGCGCCAGCAGCTTGGGATTAGCGGGCACTAGCACAGATACGCAGTATTTT. Residues: CASSLGLAGTSTDTQYF.

Remarks on this clonotype: At one end, the junction sequence differs from germline, possibly due to a read error. The genes are TRBV30 and TRBJ2-2; TRBD2 might be the D (6 bases). CDR3 length equals 15 residues. CDR1 is GTSNPN, CDR2 SVGIG, per germline (reference sequence). The CDR3 loop is CAWGLPGLDTGELFF. CDR3 nucleotide sequence: TGTGCCTGGGGTCTTCCGGGACTGGACACTGGGGAGCTGTTTTTT. Full variable domain (remainder filled in from reference TRBV30 and TRBJ2-2): SQTIHQWPATLVQPVGSPLSLECTVEGTSNPNLYWYRQAAGRGLQLLFYSVGIGQISSEVPQNLSASRPQDRQFILSSKKLLLSDSGFYLCAWGLPGLDTGELFFGEGSRLTVL.

This clonotype has ten or more counts. V is TRBV20-1 and J is TRBJ2-1; 9 bases are a match to TRBD2. CDR1 and CDR2 from the germline V gene are DFQATT and SNEGSKA (reference sequence). The CDR3 loop spans 14 amino acids. Trimming cost V 5 bases and J 8 bases; bases outside gene matches: 10. The CDR3 sequence is CSASRGGAFDEQFF. The CDR3 DNA is TGCAGTGCTTCGCGGGGGGGCGCGTTCGATGAGCAGTTCTTC.

In its sample, this clonotype was seen a few times. The CDR3 nucleotides read TGCAGCCTACCCACAGGGGGCGGATCACCCCTCCACTTT. This sequence encodes CSLPTGGGSPLHF. The genes are TRBV20-1 and TRBJ1-6; 9 bases fit TRBD1. The V gene's germline CDR1 is DFQATT and CDR2 SNEGSKA (reference sequence). This CDR3 is 13 amino acids long.

The J gene is TRBJ1-5, the V gene TRBV4-3, with D hard to call. Germline CDR1 LGHNA, CDR2 YSLEER. CDR3 length equals 15 residues. V was trimmed by 0 bases and J by 0 bases, leaving 6 bases between them. The CDR3 DNA reads as TGCGCCAGCAGCCAAGAACCGGGTAGCAATCAGCCCCAGCATTTT. Translating gives CASSQEPGSNQPQHF.

The V and J genes are TRBV20-1 and TRBJ2-1; TRBD2 agrees at 9 bases. V lost 4 bases, J lost 4 bases, and 8 bases stayed unmatched. Looked up from germline, CDR1 is DFQATT and CDR2 is SNEGSKA (reference sequence). The CDR3 totals 15 residues. The chain's CDR3 is CSATRTSGRYNEQFF. The CDR3 DNA is TGCAGTGCTACGAGAACTAGCGGGCGTTACAATGAGCAGTTCTTC.

V usage is TRBV28 and J usage is TRBJ2-1; tentative D call: TRBD1 (6 bases). The germline CDR1 and CDR2 sequences are MDHEN and SYDVKM. The CDR3 is 15 amino acids. The V end was cut by 3 bases, the J end by 4 bases, with 13 bases between. The DNA of the CDR3 is TGTGCCAGCAGTTTGGGGGCAGCGCATTACAATGAGCAGTTCTTC. Amino acids: CASSLGAAHYNEQFF.

Only a few counts were recorded for this clonotype. The rearrangement links TRBV12-3 or TRBV12-4 to TRBJ2-1; D remains unclear. The V gene lost 5 bases and the J gene lost 2 bases, with 7 bases spanning the gap. This CDR3 comprises 13 residues. DNA for the CDR3: TGTGCCAGCAGTCCGGACCCCTACAATGAGCAGTTCTTC. Its protein product is CASSPDPYNEQFF.

There are a few counts of this clonotype. V gene TRBV15 combines with J gene TRBJ1-6, with D hard to call. Germline lookup yields CDR1 LNHNV and CDR2 YYDKDF (reference sequence). CDR3 length equals 16 residues. V was clipped by 0 bases and J by 5 bases, with 11 bases between them. In DNA form, the CDR3 reads TGTGCCACCAGCAGAGACAGGACGTCGAATAATTCACCCCTCCACTTT. Its translation is CATSRDRTSNNSPLHF.

This chain uses TRBV4-2 with TRBJ1-6, with D tentatively TRBD1 (5 bases). The CDR3 is 19 residues long. The ends were cut back, 0 bases at V and 10 bases at J, with 25 bases in the middle. Germline values: CDR1 LGHNA, CDR2 YNFKEQ. CDR3 sequence (DNA): TGTGCCAGCAGCCAAGAGTTCGCGGAGGGGAGGAGATTTGGCTCACCCCTCCACTTT. Translation gives CASSQEFAEGRRFGSPLHF.

V gene TRBV12-3 or TRBV12-4 combines with J gene TRBJ2-5; a weak D match, TRBD2 (5 bases). The CDR3 has 13 amino acids. Trimming removed 3 bases at V and 1 base at J, with 6 bases between. Written as DNA, the CDR3 is TGTGCCAGCAGTTTCGGACTCCAAGAGACCCAGTACTTC. Translation gives CASSFGLQETQYF.

This chain uses TRBV6-4 with TRBJ2-7; 9 bases match TRBD2. Germline CDR1 and CDR2: MRHNA and SNTAGT. This CDR3 has 17 amino acids. Trimming took 4 bases from V and 1 from J; bases not matched to a gene: 11. DNA for the CDR3: TGTGCCAGCAGTGGCCCCTTAAGGAGCGGGAGGTCCTACGAGCAGTACTTC. Its translation: CASSGPLRSGRSYEQYF.

The chain couples TRBV3-1 to TRBJ2-1, with no clear D. The V gene lost 6 bases and the J gene lost 6 bases, with 15 bases spanning the gap. CDR1 is LGHDT and CDR2 is YNNKEL in the germline V gene (reference sequence). The CDR3 spans 14 residues. The CDR3 protein is CASSSRVTPNEQFF. For the CDR3, the DNA is TGTGCCAGCAGTTCCCGGGTCACCCCCAATGAGCAGTTCTTC.

V usage is TRBV5-1 and J usage is TRBJ2-3; 11 bases map to TRBD1. The CDR3 loop spans 16 amino acids. CDR1 is SGHRS, CDR2 YFSETQ, per germline. The junction had 6 bases not matched to a gene; V was cut back by 2 bases and J by 4 bases. The CDR3 bases are TGCGCCAGCAGCTTCTTTTTGGGACAGGGGGCAGATACGCAGTATTTT. Translating it yields CASSFFLGQGADTQYF.

This clonotype was recorded many times. The chain has TRBV7-6 and TRBJ2-7; TRBD1 matches 7 bases. Germline values: CDR1 SGHVS, CDR2 FNYEAQ. V shed 5 bases, J shed 2 bases, and the junction held 9 bases outside the gene matches. The CDR3 covers 15 residues. The CDR3 spells CASSRTGTETYEQYF. DNA for the CDR3: TGTGCCAGCAGCCGGACCGGGACAGAGACCTACGAGCAGTACTTC.

CDR3 coding DNA: TGTGCCAGCAGCTCCGGTATAGGGCCCGATACGCAGTATTTT. Translating gives CASSSGIGPDTQYF. The chain carries TRBV7-2 and TRBJ2-3; no reliable D call. This CDR3 has 14 residues. V lost 4 bases and J 6 bases, leaving 14 bases between the germline ends. Germline loops: CDR1 SGHTA, CDR2 FQGNSA.

This clonotype was found once. The rearrangement joins TRBV20-1 to TRBJ1-5; D not certain. The CDR3 is made up of 15 amino acids. V gave up 0 bases and J gave up 0 bases, with 9 bases separating them. Looked up from germline, CDR1 is DFQATT and CDR2 is SNEGSKA (reference sequence). CDR3 protein: CSAREGSSSNQPQHF. CDR3 DNA: TGCAGTGCTAGAGAGGGCAGCTCTAGCAATCAGCCCCAGCATTTT.

Notes on this clonotype: Compared with germline, one end of the junction differs, possibly owing to a read error. The chain links TRBV3-1 to TRBJ2-4; D is unresolved. The CDR3 totals 15 residues. The germline gives CDR1 LGHDT, CDR2 YNNKEL (reference sequence). CDR3 DNA: TGTGCCAGCAGCCAAAACCCCAGAGCCGAAAACATTCAGTACTTC. This gives the protein CASSQNPRAENIQYF.

This clonotype was seen only a few times. V usage is TRBV20-1 and J usage is TRBJ1-4, with D possibly being TRBD1 (5 bases). The length of the CDR3 is 14 residues. The germline V gene encodes CDR1 DFQATT and CDR2 SNEGSKA (reference sequence). V lost 0 bases, J lost 4 bases, and 9 bases lay in between. The CDR3 sequence: CSARDPGGNEKLFF. In DNA, the CDR3 is TGCAGTGCTAGAGATCCTGGGGGTAATGAAAAACTGTTTTTT.

This clonotype was found once. The chain employs TRBV7-2 and TRBJ2-3, with D uncertain. Trimming took 5 bases from V and 8 from J, leaving 17 bases between them. Germline lookup yields CDR1 SGHTA and CDR2 FQGNSA. The CDR3 has 14 residues. As DNA, the CDR3 is TGTGCCAGCAGCCAAACGGGCCCGGCGGTTACGCAGTATTTT. As protein: CASSQTGPAVTQYF. Full variable domain (remainder filled in from reference TRBV7-2 and TRBJ2-3): GAGVSQSPSNKVTEKGKDVELRCDPISGHTALYWYRQSLGQGLEFLIYFQGNSAPDKSGLPSDRFSAERTGGSVSTLTIQRTQQEDSAVYLCASSQTGPAVTQYFGPGTRLTVL.

J is TRBJ2-3 and V is TRBV9; 11 nucleotides align to TRBD2. The germline CDR1 and CDR2 sequences are SGDLS and YYNGEE. Trimming at V came to 3 bases and at J to 5 bases, leaving 8 bases not matched to a gene. This CDR3 has 16 residues. The CDR3 DNA reads as TGTGCCAGCAGCGCCGGGACTAGCGGTGTGTTAGATACGCAGTATTTT. Its protein product is CASSAGTSGVLDTQYF.

This clonotype was seen a few times. This sequence joins TRBV15 and TRBJ1-6; no reliable D call. Looked up from germline, CDR1 is LNHNV and CDR2 is YYDKDF (reference sequence). The V gene lost 1 base and the J gene lost 8 bases, with 6 bases spanning the gap. The CDR3 totals 13 residues. The CDR3 DNA follows: TGTGCCACCAGCAGAGTCGAAGATTCACCCCTCCACTTT. It specifies CATSRVEDSPLHF.

The chain couples TRBV9 to TRBJ2-7; the match to TRBD2 covers 7 bases. This CDR3 region has 15 residues. From germline, CDR1 is SGDLS and CDR2 YYNGEE. The V gene end was trimmed by 4 bases and the J gene end by 6 bases; junction bases not matched to a gene: 13. The CDR3 DNA reads as TGTGCCAGCAGCCCACCGGGCGGGAGCGCAAGCGAGCAGTACTTC. Translation: CASSPPGGSASEQYF. The variable domain in full, completed from reference TRBV9 and TRBJ2-7, reads DSGVTQTPKHLITATGQRVTLRCSPRSGDLSVYWYQQSLDQGLQFLIQYYNGEERAKGNILERFSAQQFPDLHSELNLSSLELGDSALYFCASSPPGGSASEQYFGPGTRLTVT.

This clonotype was observed a handful of times. The chain uses TRBV9 and TRBJ2-1; no clear D gene. V was clipped by 0 bases and J by 1 base, with 11 bases between them. The germline gives CDR1 SGDLS, CDR2 YYNGEE. CDR3 length: 16 residues. The CDR3 protein is CASSVDGQPSYNEQFF. The CDR3 bases are TGTGCCAGCAGCGTAGACGGGCAGCCGTCCTACAATGAGCAGTTCTTC.